This T cell receptor beta chain is from a study of T cells in Graves' hyperthyroidism and ophthalmopathy. RNA transcripts were the template for amplifying TCR beta CDR3 regions. The study used the HTBI primer set for a first-round RT-PCR of the TCR CDR3. TCRdb called the multiplex PCR reads again in MiXCR, with one record for every CDR3 protein. This table holds just under 750,000 distinct CDR3 sequences, roughly a third found once. The CDR3 sequence is 18 residues long. Germline values: CDR1 LNHDA, CDR2 SQIVND (reference sequence). V shed 7 bases, J shed 0 bases, and the junction held 13 bases outside the gene matches. This clonotype was recorded at least ten times.

This chain connects TRBV19 to TRBJ1-3, with TRBD1 matching 9 bases. The source of this sequence is a woman in her forties with Graves' hyperthyroidism. The sequenced sample was blood. CDR3 coding DNA: TGTGCCAGTACCGAATCCGGGACAGGGCTGATCTCTGGAAACACCATATATTTT. Translating gives CASTESGTGLISGNTIYF.